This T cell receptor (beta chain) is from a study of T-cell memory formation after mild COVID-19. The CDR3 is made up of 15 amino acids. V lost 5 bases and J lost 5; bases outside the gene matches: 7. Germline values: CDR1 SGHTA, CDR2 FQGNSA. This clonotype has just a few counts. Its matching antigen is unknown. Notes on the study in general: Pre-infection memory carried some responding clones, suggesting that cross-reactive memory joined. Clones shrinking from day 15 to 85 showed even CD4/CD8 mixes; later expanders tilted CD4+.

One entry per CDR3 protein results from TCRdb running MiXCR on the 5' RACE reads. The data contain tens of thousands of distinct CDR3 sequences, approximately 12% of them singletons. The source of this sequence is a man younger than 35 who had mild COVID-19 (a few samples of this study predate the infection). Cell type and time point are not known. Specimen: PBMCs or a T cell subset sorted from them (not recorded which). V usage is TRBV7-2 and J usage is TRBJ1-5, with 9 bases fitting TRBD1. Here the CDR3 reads CASSLDRGVYQPQHF. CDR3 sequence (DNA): TGTGCCAGCAGCCTGGACAGGGGAGTCTATCAGCCCCAGCATTTT.